The source of this TCR beta chain is a study of T-cell reconstitution after alpha-beta-depleted transplantation in children. CDR1 is SGDLS, CDR2 YYNGEE, per germline. V was cut by 4 bases and J by 2 bases, with 19 bases left in between. The CDR3 covers 16 residues. This clonotype appeared a few times. Using unique molecular identifiers, the investigators prepared the TCRbeta library. One entry per CDR3 protein, called by TCRdb with MiXCR from the PCR reads. This sample has more than 200,000 distinct CDR3 sequences; approximately 8% occur once, and the top ten carry roughly a third. The chain has TRBV9 and TRBJ2-7; possible D gene TRBD1, 6 bases. The sequencing used PBMCs, mostly from graft donor cells, collected 360 days after TCRalphabeta/CD19-depleted stem cell transplant. This receptor was obtained from a male patient aged 2 to 9 who had a stem cell transplant for acute myeloid leukemia, so the T cells may come from the graft donor. The CDR3 spells CASSTMPQQGPYEQYF. DNA of the CDR3: TGTGCCAGCAGCACTATGCCCCAACAGGGCCCCTACGAGCAGTACTTC.